These 4 T cell receptor beta chains were sequenced from one sample in a study of T cells after yellow fever vaccination. TCRdb re-analysed the 5' RACE reads in MiXCR, keeping a single row per CDR3 protein. The data hold approximately 600,000 distinct CDR3 sequences, with about 12% observed a single time. Sequenced here: PBMCs, sampled on the day of the yellow fever booster vaccination. The source of these receptors is a man aged 30-40 years who received the YFV17D yellow fever vaccine.

This clonotype was seen only a few times. This chain links TRBV29-1 with TRBJ2-7, with 7 bases lining up with TRBD2. Trimming at V came to 3 bases and at J to 2 bases, leaving 13 bases not matched to a gene. In germline, CDR1 is SQVTM, CDR2 ANQGSEA. The CDR3 sequence is 16 residues long. The CDR3 spells CSVETSAASGTYEQYF. Here the CDR3 DNA reads TGCAGCGTTGAGACTTCAGCGGCTAGCGGTACCTACGAGCAGTACTTC.

This clonotype came up a few times. The genes are TRBV4-3 and TRBJ1-4; no firm D call. The CDR3 consists of 14 residues. Trimming stripped 1 base from V and 8 bases from J, with 11 bases between. Looked up from germline, CDR1 is LGHNA and CDR2 is YSLEER. This chain's CDR3 is CASSQAVGSEKLFF. The CDR3 bases are TGCGCCAGCAGCCAAGCTGTGGGGAGCGAAAAACTGTTTTTT.

The sample holds a few counts of this clonotype. The chain is built from TRBV9 and TRBJ2-3; 10 bases map to TRBD2. Germline trimming cut 3 bases from V and 3 bases from J; bases unmatched to any gene: 10. Per the germline V gene, CDR1 is SGDLS and CDR2 is YYNGEE. This CDR3 comprises 17 residues. CDR3 in DNA: TGTGCCAGCAGCGGAGATCTAGCGGGAGACCGAACAGATACGCAGTATTTT. It is translated as CASSGDLAGDRTDTQYF.

The genes are TRBV5-6 and TRBJ2-3; TRBD2 might be the D (5 bases). Germline V gives CDR1 SGHDT, CDR2 YYEEEE. CDR3 length: 16 amino acids. V dropped 4 bases and J dropped 1 base, with 16 bases sitting between them. CDR3: CASSPGGPVGTDTQYF. CDR3 sequence (DNA): TGTGCCAGCAGCCCTGGAGGCCCCGTGGGCACAGATACGCAGTATTTT.